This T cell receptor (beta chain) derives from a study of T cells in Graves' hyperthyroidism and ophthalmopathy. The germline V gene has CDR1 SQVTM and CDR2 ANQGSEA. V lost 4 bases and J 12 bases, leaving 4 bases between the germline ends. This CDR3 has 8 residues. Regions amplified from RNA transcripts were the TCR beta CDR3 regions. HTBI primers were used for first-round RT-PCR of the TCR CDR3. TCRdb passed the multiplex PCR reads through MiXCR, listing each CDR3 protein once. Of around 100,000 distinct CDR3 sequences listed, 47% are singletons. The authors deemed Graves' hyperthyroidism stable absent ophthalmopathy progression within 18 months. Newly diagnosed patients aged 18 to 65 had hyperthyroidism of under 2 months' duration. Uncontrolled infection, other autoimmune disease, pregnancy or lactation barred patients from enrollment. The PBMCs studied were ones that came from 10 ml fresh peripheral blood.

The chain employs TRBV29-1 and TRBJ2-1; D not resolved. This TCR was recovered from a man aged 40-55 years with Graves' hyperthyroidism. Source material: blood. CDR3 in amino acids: CSVVGQFF. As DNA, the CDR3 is TGCAGCGTTGTGGGGCAGTTCTTC.